A selection of T cell receptor beta chains follows, all from one sample in a study of cytomegalovirus exposure and HLA in healthy donors. Sequencing used immunoSEQ multiplex PCR; TCRdb keeps in-frame clones, though not all of them. Here the sample spans around 150,000 clones, less than 95% being singletons. Source material: PBMCs. The receptors come from a young woman in good health and CMV-seropositive. The CDR3 runs from the conserved cysteine through the conserved F or W. A D gene is named only where the DNA matches it firmly. Clone size is not always given. Where it is, it says once, few, many or a class for expanded clones.

j_gene,abundance,v_gene,d_gene,CDR3aa,CDR3nt
TRBJ1-3,-,TRBV9,TRBD1,CASSVAGGTGGNTIYF,TGTGCCAGCAGCGTAGCTGGTGGGACAGGGGGAAACACCATATATTTT
TRBJ2-7,-,TRBV5-1,-,CASSSRGRQGGKLYEQYF,TGCGCCAGCAGCTCCAGGGGCCGACAGGGAGGTAAACTCTACGAGCAGTACTTC
TRBJ2-7,once,TRBV2,-,CASSVLERDIRYF,TGTGCCAGCAGTGTGCTCGAACGGGACATCAGGTACTTC
TRBJ2-2,-,TRBV4-3,-,CASSLEGYGAGELFF,TGCGCCAGCAGCTTGGAGGGGTACGGAGCCGGGGAGCTGTTTTTT
TRBJ2-5,-,TRBV27,-,CASSSRESGEETQYF,TGTGCCAGCAGTTCTCGGGAGTCGGGCGAAGAGACCCAGTACTTC
TRBJ2-2,-,TRBV10-3,TRBD1,CAISEAGTGDTGELFF,TGTGCCATCAGTGAGGCCGGGACAGGGGACACCGGGGAGCTGTTTTTT
TRBJ1-1,few,TRBV4-3,-,CASSQDRPGNTEAFF,TGCGCCAGCAGCCAAGATCGCCCCGGGAACACTGAAGCTTTCTTT
TRBJ2-7,-,TRBV5-6,-,CASSLGALYEQYF,TGTGCCAGCAGCTTGGGAGCGCTGTACGAGCAGTACTTC
TRBJ2-3,-,TRBV25-1,TRBD2,CASSEEASGTRGTDTQYF,TGTGCCAGCAGTGAGGAAGCTAGCGGGACGAGGGGCACAGATACGCAGTATTTT
TRBJ1-1,-,TRBV7-9,TRBD1,CASSRGQVTEAFF,TGTGCCAGCTCCCGTGGACAGGTAACTGAAGCTTTCTTT
TRBJ2-3,-,TRBV25-1,TRBD2,CASSERVAGGSTDTQYF,TGTGCCAGCAGTGAAAGGGTTGCGGGGGGTAGCACAGATACGCAGTATTTT
TRBJ2-1,-,TRBV9,TRBD2,CASSPEGSLAGGGNEQFF,TGTGCCAGCAGCCCCGAAGGGTCACTAGCGGGGGGGGGCAATGAGCAGTTCTTC
TRBJ2-3,-,TRBV30,-,CAWSGRASDTQYF,TGTGCCTGGAGTGGCCGAGCGTCGGATACGCAGTATTTT
TRBJ2-7,-,TRBV7-2,TRBD2,CASSFGLVLETYEQYF,TGTGCCAGCAGCTTTGGACTAGTCCTAGAGACCTACGAGCAGTACTTC
TRBJ2-3,-,TRBV5-1,-,CASSLGSGDTQYF,TGCGCCAGCAGCTTGGGTAGCGGAGATACGCAGTATTTT
TRBJ2-2,-,TRBV7-9,-,CASSRRDGGPKGRVGELFF,TGTGCCAGCAGCCGTCGGGACGGGGGCCCAAAAGGGAGGGTCGGGGAGCTGTTTTTT
TRBJ1-6,-,TRBV7-2,-,CASSAQGNSPLHF,TGTGCCAGCAGCGCCCAGGGGAATTCACCCCTCCACTTT
TRBJ1-1,-,TRBV5-1,-,CASSLAGAGRGAFF,TGCGCCAGCAGCTTGGCCGGGGCAGGGAGGGGAGCTTTCTTT
TRBJ2-1,-,TRBV27,-,CASGQARTRNEQFF,TGTGCCAGCGGCCAAGCCCGGACTCGTAATGAGCAGTTCTTC
TRBJ1-1,-,TRBV7-2,TRBD1,CASSLEDRVPEAFF,TGTGCCAGCAGCTTAGAGGACAGGGTTCCTGAAGCTTTCTTT
TRBJ2-7,-,TRBV27,TRBD2,CASSFAGTMYEQYF,TGTGCCAGCAGTTTCGCCGGGACTATGTACGAGCAGTACTTC
TRBJ2-5,-,TRBV19,TRBD1,CASSPRTGGEETQYF,TGTGCCAGTAGTCCCAGGACAGGGGGCGAAGAGACCCAGTACTTC
TRBJ2-1,-,TRBV11-2,TRBD1,CASSLETTGLNNEQFF,TGTGCCAGCAGCTTAGAAACGACAGGGTTGAACAATGAGCAGTTCTTC
TRBJ2-2,-,TRBV11-3,-,CASSLSRGAGELFF,TGTGCCAGCAGCTTAAGCAGGGGAGCCGGGGAGCTGTTTTTT
TRBJ1-3,many,TRBV28,-,CASSFMGALFSGNTIYF,TGTGCCAGCAGTTTTATGGGGGCTCTCTTCTCTGGAAACACCATATATTTT
TRBJ2-3,-,TRBV12-5,-,CASARLGPDTQYF,TGTGCTAGTGCCCGATTGGGGCCAGATACGCAGTATTTT
TRBJ1-1,-,TRBV12-5,-,CASGTGFTEAFF,TGTGCTAGTGGTACAGGGTTCACTGAAGCTTTCTTT
TRBJ2-3,-,TRBV14,TRBD2,CASSLSGITDTQYF,TGTGCCAGCAGCCTTAGCGGGATCACAGATACGCAGTATTTT
TRBJ2-1,-,TRBV28,TRBD1,CASSLRQGMTYNEQFF,TGTGCCAGCAGTTTACGACAGGGGATGACATACAATGAGCAGTTCTTC
TRBJ1-1,-,TRBV27,-,CASSLASNTEAFF,TGTGCCAGCAGTCTCGCGAGTAACACTGAAGCTTTCTTT
TRBJ2-1,-,TRBV20-1,-,CSARDGEQFF,TGCAGTGCTCGAGACGGTGAGCAGTTCTTC
TRBJ2-5,once,TRBV7-2,TRBD2,CASSSRASGRRETQYF,TGTGCCAGCAGCTCCAGAGCTAGCGGGAGGAGGGAGACCCAGTACTTC
TRBJ1-2,-,TRBV29-1,-,CSASQGPYGYTF,TGCAGCGCCTCGCAGGGGCCCTATGGCTACACCTTC
TRBJ2-7,once,TRBV5-1,TRBD1,CASSLFDRGLNEQYF,TGCGCCAGCAGCTTATTCGACAGGGGGCTCAACGAGCAGTACTTC
TRBJ1-2,-,TRBV13,TRBD1,CASSFRDRGGYGYTF,TGTGCCAGCAGCTTCCGGGACAGGGGCGGTTATGGCTACACCTTC
TRBJ2-7,-,TRBV5-1,-,CASTGTFSYEQYF,TGCGCCAGCACGGGGACTTTCTCCTACGAGCAGTACTTC
TRBJ2-6,-,TRBV19,-,CASSKTTVSGANVLTF,TGTGCCAGTAGCAAAACAACAGTCTCAGGGGCCAACGTCCTGACTTTC
TRBJ2-5,-,TRBV5-4,TRBD2,CASSRGLAGIQETQYF,TGTGCCAGCAGCCGGGGACTAGCGGGCATACAAGAGACCCAGTACTTC
TRBJ2-6,-,TRBV2,-,CASSAISGANVLTF,TGTGCCAGCAGTGCAATCTCTGGGGCCAACGTCCTGACTTTC
TRBJ2-1,-,TRBV2,TRBD2,CASTNGLAGSEQFF,TGTGCCAGCACCAATGGGTTAGCGGGAAGCGAGCAGTTCTTC
TRBJ2-1,-,TRBV7-6,TRBD2,CASSSTGQRGSSYNEQFF,TGTGCCAGCAGCTCTACTGGCCAGCGGGGGAGCTCCTACAATGAGCAGTTCTTC
TRBJ2-1,once,TRBV5-8,TRBD2,CASSPGLAGYNEQFF,TGTGCCAGCAGCCCAGGACTAGCGGGGTACAATGAGCAGTTCTTC
TRBJ1-2,-,TRBV6-6,TRBD1,CASSYSGGQGDYGYTF,TGTGCCAGCAGTTACTCGGGGGGACAGGGAGACTATGGCTACACCTTC
TRBJ2-5,-,TRBV7-9,TRBD1,CASRNDWDRLGETQYF,TGTGCCAGCAGGAACGATTGGGACAGGTTAGGAGAGACCCAGTACTTC
TRBJ2-3,-,TRBV7-3,TRBD2,CASSLTPAGAPDTQYF,TGTGCCAGCAGCTTAACCCCAGCGGGAGCTCCAGATACGCAGTATTTT
TRBJ2-7,-,TRBV4-1,-,CASSSLSGREAREQYF,TGCGCCAGCAGCTCCCTGTCCGGCAGGGAGGCTCGCGAGCAGTACTTC